This T cell receptor (beta chain) was profiled in a study of CD8+CD57+ T cells in acquired aplastic anemia. Study-level results: Researchers report that fewer than 30 CD8+ CDR3 sequences appeared in both patients and controls.

In the case of this clonotype: Antigen specificity is unknown.

TCR beta VDJ and CDR3 profiling used genomic DNA as template. TCRdb re-derived calls from the reads in MiXCR, one entry per CDR3 protein. Here the sample spans more than 100,000 distinct CDR3 sequences, 48% being singletons. This TCR came from a human donor in good health, serving as a control. The sequencing sample was made of sorted CD4+, CD8+, or CD8+CD57+ T cells (not recorded which) from PBMCs.

The CDR3 is CASSMSDYGYTF. CDR3 DNA sequence: TGTGCCAGTAGTATGTCCGACTATGGCTACACCTTC. The chain uses TRBV19 and TRBJ1-2; D gene uncertain. The germline V and J ends were trimmed by 3 bases and 3 bases, with 5 bases remaining between them. This CDR3 has 12 amino acids. Germline-derived CDR1 and CDR2 are LNHDA and SQIVND (reference sequence). The full variable domain, with the rest looked up from reference TRBV19 and TRBJ1-2, is DGGITQSPKYLFRKEGQNVTLSCEQNLNHDAMYWYRQDPGQGLRLIYYSQIVNDFQKGDIAEGYSVSREKKESFPLTVTSAQKNPTAFYLCASSMSDYGYTFGSGTRLTVV.